This is a list of T cell receptor beta chains from one sample in a study of T cell responses to AZD1222 COVID-19 vaccine. Profiling relied on immunoSEQ multiplex PCR, and the TCRdb table lists in-frame clones only, not all of them. The table records under 150,000 clones, more than 90% of them present only once. The sequences come from peripheral blood, collected 28 days after the second AZD1222 dose. These TCRs come from an adult who received the AZD1222 COVID-19 vaccine. The CDR3 runs from the conserved cysteine through the conserved F or W. The order of the fields is D gene, clone size, J gene, V gene, CDR3 DNA, CDR3 protein. The D gene is left open where the match is weak. Only some rows state a clone size, as once, few, many or a class for expanded clones.

D: TRBD2; size: -; J: TRBJ2-1; V: TRBV5-1; DNA: TGCGCCAGCAGCTCCTGGACTAGCGGGGGCCACGGGGATGAGCAGTTCTTC; CDR3: CASSSWTSGGHGDEQFF
D: -; size: -; J: TRBJ2-2; V: TRBV14; DNA: TGTGCCAGCCGATTAGGGACATGGAACACCGGGGAGCTGTTTTTT; CDR3: CASRLGTWNTGELFF
D: -; size: -; J: TRBJ2-7; V: TRBV7-8; DNA: TGTGCCAGCAGAACAGCTTCTTCCTACGAGCAGTACTTC; CDR3: CASRTASSYEQYF
D: TRBD2; size: -; J: TRBJ2-1; V: TRBV9; DNA: TGTGCCAGCAGCGTAGAGGGACTAGCGGGGGGGACTTACAATGAGCAGTTCTTC; CDR3: CASSVEGLAGGTYNEQFF
D: -; size: -; J: TRBJ2-1; V: TRBV24-1; DNA: TGTGCCACCAGTGATTTCGTAACTTACAATGAGCAGTTCTTC; CDR3: CATSDFVTYNEQFF
D: -; size: -; J: TRBJ1-5; V: TRBV6-5; DNA: TGTGCCAGCACTATAAACCCGGATGGTCAGCCCCAGCATTTT; CDR3: CASTINPDGQPQHF
D: TRBD1; size: once; J: TRBJ1-4; V: TRBV12-5; DNA: TGTGCTAGTGGTTTGACCCCGAACGACAGGGTCTCCGCCGAAAAACTGTTTTTT; CDR3: CASGLTPNDRVSAEKLFF
D: -; size: -; J: TRBJ1-1; V: TRBV19; DNA: TGTGCCAGTAGTATAGACTGGTCCGAGTCGGAAGCTTTCTTT; CDR3: CASSIDWSESEAFF
D: TRBD1; size: -; J: TRBJ2-6; V: TRBV6-2/TRBV6-3; DNA: TGTGCCAGCAGTTACCTCGGGACAGGACCCACAGGTGGGGCCAACGTCCTGACTTTC; CDR3: CASSYLGTGPTGGANVLTF
D: -; size: -; J: TRBJ1-5; V: TRBV21-1; DNA: TGTGCCAGCAGCAAATGTCTGATGCAAAGGACAGTATGTAATCAGCCCCAGCATTTT; CDR3: CASSKCLMQRTVCNQPQHF
D: TRBD1; size: many; J: TRBJ2-7; V: TRBV3-1/TRBV3-2; DNA: TGTGCCAGCAGCCCCGGACAGGGAAAGAACGAGCAGTACTTC; CDR3: CASSPGQGKNEQYF
D: TRBD2; size: -; J: TRBJ2-7; V: TRBV18; DNA: TGTGCCAGCTCACCGAGACTAGCGGGAGGGGGTAGCGAGCAGTACTTC; CDR3: CASSPRLAGGGSEQYF
D: -; size: once; J: TRBJ1-5; V: TRBV6-2/TRBV6-3; DNA: TGTGCCAGCAGTTTAGGACAGAACCAGCATTTT; CDR3: CASSLGQNQHF
D: TRBD2; size: -; J: TRBJ2-3; V: TRBV9; DNA: TGTGCCAGCAGCGTAGAAAGGCTAGCGGGCAGAGATACGCAGTATTTT; CDR3: CASSVERLAGRDTQYF
D: -; size: -; J: TRBJ2-1; V: TRBV11-2; DNA: TGTGCCAGCAGCTTACGACAGGCGGTCTATGGTGAGCAGTTCTTC; CDR3: CASSLRQAVYGEQFF
D: TRBD1; size: -; J: TRBJ1-5; V: TRBV19; DNA: TGTGCCAGTAGTGTACGGGACAGGGGGACCCACTACTTGGATCAGCCCCAGCATTTT; CDR3: CASSVRDRGTHYLDQPQHF
D: -; size: -; J: TRBJ1-3; V: TRBV20-1; DNA: TGCAGTGCTAGCTCCGGCGGCACCATATATTTT; CDR3: CSASSGGTIYF
D: -; size: -; J: TRBJ1-1; V: TRBV7-8; DNA: TGTGCCAGCCGTGACGGGGGGCAAACTTTCTTT; CDR3: CASRDGGQTFF
D: -; size: -; J: TRBJ2-4; V: TRBV19; DNA: TGTGCCAGTAGCCCTACCGGGACATCGTTAGCCAAAAACATTCAGTACTTC; CDR3: CASSPTGTSLAKNIQYF
D: -; size: -; J: TRBJ1-1; V: TRBV4-1; DNA: TGCGCCAGCAGCCAAGGGGTAGAGGCTTTCTTT; CDR3: CASSQGVEAFF
D: TRBD1; size: -; J: TRBJ1-2; V: TRBV18; DNA: TGTGCCAGCTCAAACGACAGGGGGCCTGACTATGGCTACACCTTC; CDR3: CASSNDRGPDYGYTF
D: -; size: -; J: TRBJ2-1; V: TRBV29-1; DNA: TGCAGCGTTGCCAGGGGTCAGGTCAATGAGCAGTTCTTC; CDR3: CSVARGQVNEQFF
D: -; size: -; J: TRBJ1-3; V: TRBV5-1; DNA: TGCGCCAGCAGCTCGACAGCCATCTCTGGAAACACCATATATTTT; CDR3: CASSSTAISGNTIYF
D: -; size: -; J: TRBJ1-2; V: TRBV7-8; DNA: TGTGCCAGCAGCCCACCTCGGGGGTACGAAACCTATGGCTACACCTTC; CDR3: CASSPPRGYETYGYTF
D: -; size: once; J: TRBJ1-1; V: TRBV19; DNA: TGTGCCAGTAGTCCCATTGCGAACACTGAAGCTTTCTTT; CDR3: CASSPIANTEAFF
D: TRBD2; size: -; J: TRBJ2-1; V: TRBV3-1/TRBV3-2; DNA: TGTGCCAGTGGACTAGCGGGAACCAATGAGCAGTTCTTC; CDR3: CASGLAGTNEQFF
D: TRBD1; size: -; J: TRBJ1-1; V: TRBV5-6; DNA: TGTGCCAGCAGCTTAGGGACAGTACAAGTTGAAGCTTTCTTT; CDR3: CASSLGTVQVEAFF
D: TRBD1; size: -; J: TRBJ2-5; V: TRBV7-6; DNA: TGTGCCAGCAGCTTTAATCTGGCAGGGGGCCGTGAGACCCAGTACTTC; CDR3: CASSFNLAGGRETQYF
D: TRBD1; size: -; J: TRBJ2-3; V: TRBV6-1; DNA: TGTGCCAGCAGTGGCCGGGACAGGGAATACACAGATACGCAGTATTTT; CDR3: CASSGRDREYTDTQYF
D: -; size: -; J: TRBJ1-2; V: TRBV19; DNA: TGTGCCAGTAGTATTCCGGGAACGGTTTATGGCTACACCTTC; CDR3: CASSIPGTVYGYTF
D: -; size: -; J: TRBJ1-4; V: TRBV24-1; DNA: TGTGCCACCAGTGAAGCCGACGAGAAACTGTTTTTT; CDR3: CATSEADEKLFF
D: -; size: -; J: TRBJ1-2; V: TRBV25-1; DNA: TGTGCCAGCACCGACCGGAAACTAGGGGGGCTGGGAGGCTACACCTTC; CDR3: CASTDRKLGGLGGYTF
D: TRBD2; size: few; J: TRBJ2-7; V: TRBV29-1; DNA: TGCAGCGTTGCCGGGACTAATGTCGAGCAGTACTTC; CDR3: CSVAGTNVEQYF
D: TRBD1; size: -; J: TRBJ1-4; V: TRBV7-3; DNA: TGTGCCAGCAGGCCAAGGACAGGGAATGAAAAACTGTTTTTT; CDR3: CASRPRTGNEKLFF
D: -; size: -; J: TRBJ1-5; V: TRBV7-2; DNA: TGTGCCAGCAGTTGGGGGGTTGATCAGCCCCAGCATTTT; CDR3: CASSWGVDQPQHF
D: -; size: -; J: TRBJ1-2; V: TRBV12-3/TRBV12-4; DNA: TGTGCCAGCGCCGCCGCGGGTGTTGGCTACACCTTC; CDR3: CASAAAGVGYTF
D: -; size: -; J: TRBJ1-3; V: TRBV6-5; DNA: TGTGCCAGCAGTTATCTCTCTGGAAACACCATATATTTT; CDR3: CASSYLSGNTIYF
D: TRBD2; size: -; J: TRBJ2-2; V: TRBV6-2/TRBV6-3; DNA: TGTGCCAGCAGTTACTCGACCTCTAGCGGGGGACTGAACACCGGGGAGCTGTTTTTT; CDR3: CASSYSTSSGGLNTGELFF
D: -; size: once; J: TRBJ1-5; V: TRBV2; DNA: TGTGCCAGCAGGGGGGTAGAAGGCCTGATAAGGAATCAGCCCCAGCATTTT; CDR3: CASRGVEGLIRNQPQHF
D: -; size: few; J: TRBJ1-1; V: TRBV6-5; DNA: TGTGCCAGCAGACCGACAGCGAACACTGAAGCTTTCTTT; CDR3: CASRPTANTEAFF
D: TRBD1; size: once; J: TRBJ1-2; V: TRBV19; DNA: TGTGCCAGTAGCCGACAGGGGGCTGGTGTTACTAACTATGGCTACACCTTC; CDR3: CASSRQGAGVTNYGYTF
D: -; size: -; J: TRBJ1-5; V: TRBV19; DNA: TGTGCCAGTAGTATAGGGTCCGGGGGCGAGCCCCAGCATTTT; CDR3: CASSIGSGGEPQHF
D: -; size: -; J: TRBJ1-6; V: TRBV3-1/TRBV3-2; DNA: TGTGCCAGCAGCCAAAGGGCCAGGGGAAGGGAGTCACCCCTCCACTTT; CDR3: CASSQRARGRESPLHF
D: -; size: -; J: TRBJ1-5; V: TRBV19; DNA: TGTGCCAGTAGTATCTTCCCAGGCAGGGATAGCAATCAGCCCCAGCATTTT; CDR3: CASSIFPGRDSNQPQHF
D: -; size: -; J: TRBJ1-2; V: TRBV13; DNA: TGTGCCAGCAGCCTTGGACCGGGAGGCTACACCTTC; CDR3: CASSLGPGGYTF
D: TRBD2; size: -; J: TRBJ2-7; V: TRBV5-1; DNA: TGCGCCAGCAGCTGGGGTAGCGGGAGCGATAGCTCCTACGAGCAGTACTTC; CDR3: CASSWGSGSDSSYEQYF
D: -; size: -; J: TRBJ1-2; V: TRBV5-8; DNA: TGTGCCAGCAGCCCCTTCAGGCTCGGTCCCTATGGCTACACCTTC; CDR3: CASSPFRLGPYGYTF
D: TRBD2; size: -; J: TRBJ2-4; V: TRBV3-1/TRBV3-2; DNA: TGTGCCAGCAGCCAAGTAATGGGACTAGCGCTCCGAGGAGCCAAAAACATTCAGTACTTC; CDR3: CASSQVMGLALRGAKNIQYF
D: TRBD1; size: -; J: TRBJ1-1; V: TRBV5-1; DNA: TGCGCCAGCAGCTTGGGGTTTACAGGGGAGGCTTTCTTT; CDR3: CASSLGFTGEAFF
D: TRBD2; size: -; J: TRBJ2-5; V: TRBV28; DNA: TGTGCCAGTCGGGCCGGGGGGACCCCCTTTGGAGAGACCCAGTACTTC; CDR3: CASRAGGTPFGETQYF